The 14 T cell receptor beta chains reported below all come from one sample, sequenced in a study of blood T cell repertoires in COVID-19. Assay used: immunoSEQ multiplex PCR; TCRdb lists only in-frame clones, some missing. The sample has about 280,000 clones, approximately 88% seen once. Sample: PBMCs or T cells enriched from blood (not recorded which). These receptors all come from a woman in her 40s who had recovered from COVID-19.

The chain employs TRBV24-1 and TRBJ2-7, with 9 positions matching TRBD1. J was trimmed by 6 bases and V by 9 bases; bases with no gene match: 11. CDR3 length equals 14 residues. Germline V CDR1 and CDR2: KGHDR, SFDVKD. The CDR3: CATSPPGQGSEQYF. As DNA, the CDR3 is TGTGCCACCTCACCGCCGGGACAGGGAAGCGAGCAGTACTTC.

The chain couples TRBV27 to TRBJ2-5; 8 bases map to TRBD2. The CDR3 is 15 amino acids. Germline-derived CDR1 and CDR2 are MNHEY and SMNVEV (reference sequence). Unmatched junction bases numbered 11, after V lost 7 bases and J lost 4 bases. The CDR3 protein is CASKRTSLPPETQYF. The CDR3 DNA reads as TGTGCCAGCAAGAGGACTAGCCTGCCCCCAGAGACCCAGTACTTC.

The chain combines TRBV6-5 with TRBJ1-2; TRBD1 matches at 8 bases. CDR1 and CDR2 (germline): MNHEY, SVGAGI. The CDR3 covers 14 residues. V shed 0 bases and J 8 bases; nucleotides not matched to a gene: 5. Written as DNA, the CDR3 is TGTGCCAGCAGTTACTCGCAGGGGGCCAGGGGCTACACCTTC. Amino acids: CASSYSQGARGYTF.

Concerning this clone: At one of its ends the junction is not consistent with the germline gene, which may arise from a read error. V gene TRBV7-9 combines with J gene TRBJ2-7, with 7 bases aligning to TRBD1. The CDR3 length is 11 residues. Germline-derived CDR1 and CDR2 are SEHNR and FQNEAQ (reference sequence). The CDR3 loop reads CASSSRGQEIF. DNA for the CDR3: TGTGCCAGCAGCTCCCGAGGACAGGAGATCTTC.

This chain links TRBV19 with TRBJ2-5; the D is unclear. The germline V and J ends were trimmed by 5 bases and 3 bases, with 13 bases remaining between them. There are 14 residues in the CDR3. Germline CDR1 reads LNHDA; CDR2 reads SQIVND (reference sequence). CDR3 sequence reads: CASSVGPAEETQYF. As DNA, the CDR3 is TGTGCCAGTAGTGTAGGACCCGCGGAAGAGACCCAGTACTTC.

The chain links TRBV10-3 to TRBJ2-1, with TRBD1 matching over 9 bases. Trimming took 3 bases from V and 8 from J; bases not matched to a gene: 8. The CDR3 loop spans 15 amino acids. Looked up from germline, CDR1 is ENHRY and CDR2 is SYGVKD. The CDR3 protein is CAISDAGTGFDEQFF. The DNA of the CDR3 is TGTGCCATCAGTGATGCGGGGACAGGGTTCGATGAGCAGTTCTTC.

The chain links TRBV4-3 to TRBJ2-2; D is ambiguous. Trimming took off 4 bases at V and 1 base at J, with 10 bases between the two ends. Germline CDR1 LGHNA, CDR2 YSLEER. CDR3 length: 15 amino acids. CDR3 bases: TGCGCCAGCAGCCGATTAGGCGGGAACACCGGGGAGCTGTTTTTT. It is translated as CASSRLGGNTGELFF.

The CDR3 DNA is TGTGCCAGCAGGCAGGGGAGTTCACCCCTCCACTTT. Encoded protein: CASRQGSSPLHF. The chain uses TRBV28 and TRBJ1-6, with D possibly being TRBD1 (6 bases). Per germline, CDR1 MDHEN and CDR2 SYDVKM. The CDR3 consists of 12 residues. Trimming left V 6 bases short and J 9 bases short, with 9 bases between. The variable domain in full, with the rest retrieved from reference TRBV28 and TRBJ1-6, is DVKVTQSSRYLVKRTGEKVFLECVQDMDHENMFWYRQDPGLGLRLIYFSYDVKMKEKGDIPEGYSVSREKKERFSLILESASTNQTSMYLCASRQGSSPLHFGNGTRLTVT.

The gene calls are TRBV2 and TRBJ1-2; D is unresolved. The ends were cut back, 7 bases at V and 4 bases at J, with 16 bases in the middle. The CDR3 is 14 amino acids. The germline V gene has CDR1 SNHLY and CDR2 FYNNEI. CDR3: CASNTRGQVYGYTF. CDR3 DNA sequence: TGTGCCAGCAATACCAGAGGGCAGGTCTATGGCTACACCTTC.

This clone was found once. This chain connects TRBV7-8 to TRBJ2-1; TRBD1 aligns across 7 bases. Losses at the gene ends were 5 bases for V and 7 bases for J; bases not matched to a gene: 5. The CDR3 is 13 amino acids. The V gene's germline CDR1 is SGHVS and CDR2 FQNEAQ. CDR3 loop: CASSTDRVNEQFF. The CDR3 DNA reads as TGTGCCAGCAGCACTGACAGGGTAAATGAGCAGTTCTTC.

V usage is TRBV5-4 and J usage is TRBJ1-1; tentatively, D is TRBD1 (6 bases). The germline gives CDR1 SGHNT, CDR2 YYREEE (reference sequence). V was shortened by 4 bases and J by 1 base, with 14 bases between the two germline ends. The CDR3 runs 15 residues. Here the CDR3 reads CASSTRTVGNTEAFF. CDR3 nucleotide sequence: TGTGCCAGCAGCACCAGGACAGTAGGGAACACTGAAGCTTTCTTT.

The chain joins TRBV4-3 to TRBJ2-5; no definite D call. Trimming removed 4 bases from V and 5 bases from J, with 11 bases in between. The germline CDR1 and CDR2 sequences are LGHNA and YSLEER. The CDR3 totals 13 residues. In DNA form, the CDR3 reads TGCGCCAGCAGCCCTGGCATGGGCGAGACCCAGTACTTC. Its protein product is CASSPGMGETQYF.

This clone is a singleton in its sample. J is TRBJ1-5 and V is TRBV18; a possible D gene is TRBD1 (5 bases). V gave up 5 bases and J gave up 3 bases, with 14 bases separating them. Germline V gene lookup returns CDR1 KGHSH and CDR2 LQKENI. This CDR3 spans 15 amino acids. The CDR3 DNA reads TGTGCCAGCTCATTTTCTGACAGCAACAATCAGCCCCAGCATTTT. Translation: CASSFSDSNNQPQHF.

The chain recombines TRBV7-9 with TRBJ2-1; TRBD2 is a possible D gene (5 bases). The CDR3 totals 15 residues. Germline-derived CDR1 and CDR2 are SEHNR and FQNEAQ (reference sequence). Trimming took 8 bases from V and 0 from J, leaving 14 bases between them. As DNA, the CDR3 is TGTGCCAGCCTTTTCGTGGGAGCCTCCTACAATGAGCAGTTCTTC. Translation gives CASLFVGASYNEQFF.